This T cell receptor beta chain was obtained from a study of STAT5B mutations in CD4+ large granular lymphocyte leukemia. As for the study in general: Among healthy donors, a particular HLA allele went with more CDR3 'QG' motifs. Notes on the study in general: Main leukemic clonotypes were patient-specific, but 20% to 25% appeared at low frequency elsewhere. Top patient clones used TRBV06 genes more often: 8/27 versus 2/35 in controls.

This CDR3 contains 14 residues. Trimming cost V 3 bases and J 6 bases, with 11 bases left between them. Per the germline V gene, CDR1 is LGHNA and CDR2 is YSLEER. This clone came up a few times. The target antigen is unknown. In the original analysis: Lowest detectable productive clonotype frequency was 2.59 x 10-5. Sequenced by immunoSEQ multiplex PCR; TCRdb stores in-frame clones only, minus some. V and J calls plus clone size are reproduced from that table; the DNA served to infer D and trimming. Here the sample spans tens of thousands of clones, about 82% being singletons. This receptor was identified in a human donor in good health. Sequences were obtained from CD4+ T cells from blood buffy coats. The chain links TRBV4-3 to TRBJ1-4; the D gene is possibly TRBD1 (5 bases). CDR3 sequence: CASSHPQGDEKLFF. The CDR3 DNA sequence: TGCGCCAGCAGCCATCCCCAGGGCGATGAAAAACTGTTTTTT.